These 30 T cell receptor beta chains were all obtained from the same sample, sequenced in a study of cytomegalovirus exposure and HLA in healthy donors. PCR amplification relied on 60 Vbeta primers (plus 13 Jbeta primers). This table comes from immunoSEQ multiplex PCR, and its TCRdb copy is limited to in-frame clones, with some not included. The sample contains 160,000 or so clones, around 69% of which appear only once. The material sequenced was PBMCs. These TCRs come from a man aged 55 to 70 in good health and CMV-seronegative.

DNA for the CDR3: TGTGCCAGCAGCCCAGGACTAGCGGACCACTACGAGCAGTACTTC. Its protein product is CASSPGLADHYEQYF. The genes are TRBV7-2 and TRBJ2-7, with 10 bases lining up with TRBD2. The trim removed 5 bases at V and 3 bases at J, leaving 7 bases unmatched. CDR3 size: 15 residues. Per the germline V gene, CDR1 is SGHTA and CDR2 is FQGNSA.

This chain connects TRBV6-6 to TRBJ2-3, with D possibly TRBD1 on 5 matching bases. Germline CDR1 and CDR2: MNHNY and SVGAGI (reference sequence). CDR3 size: 13 residues. Trimming shortened V by 3 bases and J by 5 bases, and 9 bases separated the two germline ends. CDR3 in DNA: TGTGCCAGCAGTTATTCCACAGGAGATACGCAGTATTTT. Translated: CASSYSTGDTQYF.

V is TRBV28 and J is TRBJ2-3; the D gene is possibly TRBD2 (6 bases). V was shortened by 8 bases and J by 1 base, with 19 bases between the two germline ends. Per germline, CDR1 MDHEN and CDR2 SYDVKM. The CDR3 sequence is 16 residues long. Here the CDR3 reads CASVPRARGGTDTQYF. In DNA, the CDR3 is TGTGCCAGCGTCCCCCGAGCGCGGGGCGGCACAGATACGCAGTATTTT.

The sample holds a few counts of this clone. The chain joins TRBV19 to TRBJ1-2, with 7 bases aligning to TRBD1. V lost 6 bases to trimming and J lost 8 bases; unmatched junction nucleotides: 12. The germline CDR1 and CDR2 sequences are LNHDA and SQIVND (reference sequence). CDR3 length equals 14 residues. CDR3 loop: CASSIQGEPVGYTF. CDR3 coding DNA: TGTGCCAGTAGCATCCAGGGGGAACCCGTCGGCTACACCTTC. Full variable domain (remainder filled in from reference TRBV19 and TRBJ1-2): DGGITQSPKYLFRKEGQNVTLSCEQNLNHDAMYWYRQDPGQGLRLIYYSQIVNDFQKGDIAEGYSVSREKKESFPLTVTSAQKNPTAFYLCASSIQGEPVGYTFGSGTRLTVV.

This clone has just a few counts. The rearrangement joins TRBV30 to TRBJ1-2; D call uncertain. The CDR3 sequence is 13 residues long. The V gene lost 2 bases and the J gene lost 4 bases, with 11 bases spanning the gap. The germline gives CDR1 GTSNPN, CDR2 SVGIG (reference sequence). CDR3 in amino acids: CAWSILQTYGYTF. In DNA, the CDR3 is TGTGCCTGGAGTATATTACAGACCTATGGCTACACCTTC.

Worth noting for this clone: Different DNA sequences within this sample yield the same CDR3. This chain joins TRBV5-1 and TRBJ2-2; weak D call: TRBD2 (7 bases). This CDR3 comprises 15 residues. Trimming pared 4 bases from V and 0 bases from J, leaving 10 bases between. The germline V gene encodes CDR1 SGHRS and CDR2 YFSETQ. CDR3 amino acids: CASSPGGSNTGELFF. CDR3 DNA sequence: TGCGCCAGCAGCCCGGGGGGCTCGAACACCGGGGAGCTGTTTTTT.

J is TRBJ1-5 and V is TRBV6-5; a possible D gene is TRBD1 (6 bases). The ends were cut back, 2 bases at V and 6 bases at J, with 11 bases in the middle. The CDR3 covers 14 residues. Germline V gene lookup returns CDR1 MNHEY and CDR2 SVGAGI. The chain's CDR3 is CASSYATGLQPQHF. The CDR3 bases are TGTGCCAGCAGTTACGCCACAGGGCTTCAGCCCCAGCATTTT.

The V call is TRBV6-6, the J call TRBJ2-3; D is perhaps TRBD2 (6 bases). Germline V gene sequence: CDR1 MNHNY, CDR2 SVGAGI (reference sequence). The V end was cut by 6 bases, the J end by 4 bases, with 20 bases between. This CDR3 spans 16 amino acids. CDR3 amino acids: CASSNRGKGPPDTQYF. Here the CDR3 DNA reads TGTGCCAGCAGCAATCGCGGGAAGGGGCCCCCAGATACGCAGTATTTT.

The chain combines TRBV4-1 with TRBJ1-2, with TRBD1 identical over 9 bases. The CDR3 runs to 16 residues. The germline V gene encodes CDR1 MGHRA and CDR2 YSYEKL. After removal of 4 bases from V and 5 bases from J, the junction contained 11 bases not matched to a gene. CDR3 in amino acids: CASSPDSGTGKYGYTF. Here the CDR3 DNA reads TGCGCCAGCAGCCCAGATTCCGGGACAGGGAAGTATGGCTACACCTTC.

The V and J genes are TRBV7-2 and TRBJ2-7; perhaps TRBD2 as D (6 bases). Trimming took off 1 base at V and 2 bases at J, with 21 bases between the two ends. The germline gives CDR1 SGHTA, CDR2 FQGNSA. The CDR3 is 18 amino acids. The CDR3 region is CASSLVPPRLGKAYEQYF. The CDR3 DNA sequence: TGTGCCAGCAGCTTAGTACCCCCTCGACTAGGGAAAGCCTACGAGCAGTACTTC.

This clone was recorded once. The J gene is TRBJ1-3, the V gene TRBV7-2; D is uncertain. Trimming removed 4 bases from V and 4 bases from J, with 8 bases in between. From germline, CDR1 is SGHTA and CDR2 FQGNSA. The CDR3 totals 13 residues. The CDR3 DNA sequence: TGTGCCAGCAGCTCCTACTGGGGAAACACCATATATTTT. It is translated as CASSSYWGNTIYF.

The rearrangement joins TRBV7-2 to TRBJ1-4; maybe TRBD1 (5 bases). In germline, CDR1 is SGHTA, CDR2 FQGNSA. This CDR3 contains 15 residues. V lost 1 base to trimming and J lost 5 bases, with 11 bases between them. Here the CDR3 reads CASSLETGSNEKLFF. For the CDR3, the DNA is TGTGCCAGCAGCTTAGAAACAGGATCAAATGAAAAACTGTTTTTT.

CDR3 DNA sequence: TGTGCCAGTAGTATAGAGGCCACTGAAGCTTTCTTT. Residues: CASSIEATEAFF. The J gene is TRBJ1-1, the V gene TRBV19; D remains ambiguous. CDR3 length equals 12 residues. Trimming removed 0 bases from V and 4 bases from J, with 3 bases in between. Germline CDR1 reads LNHDA; CDR2 reads SQIVND (reference sequence).

Worth noting for this clone: Germline and junction disagree at one end, which may indicate a read error. The chain uses TRBV7-9 and TRBJ1-5; D possibly corresponds to TRBD1 (6 bases). Germline V gene lookup returns CDR1 SEHNR and CDR2 FQNEAQ (reference sequence). CDR3 length equals 14 residues. The CDR3, as DNA: TGTTCCAGCGTTCAGTCAGGGGGCAATCAGCCCCAGCATTTT. As protein: CSSVQSGGNQPQHF. The variable domain in full, with the rest retrieved from reference TRBV7-9 and TRBJ1-5, is DTGVSQNPRHKITKRGQNVTFRCDPISEHNRLYWYRQTLGQGPEFLTYFQNEAQLEKSRLLSDRFSAERPKGSFSTLEIQRTEQGDSAMYLCSSVQSGGNQPQHFGDGTRLSIL.

J is TRBJ1-1 and V is TRBV5-1; D is possibly TRBD1 (5 bases). The CDR3 runs 15 residues. V was trimmed by 4 bases and J by 1 base, leaving 14 bases between them. CDR1 SGHRS and CDR2 YFSETQ come from the germline V gene. The CDR3 reads CASSQELQGNTEAFF. In nucleotides, the CDR3 is TGCGCCAGCAGCCAGGAACTGCAGGGGAACACTGAAGCTTTCTTT.

This clone was picked up a small number of times. The chain joins TRBV2 to TRBJ2-7; perhaps TRBD2 as D (6 bases). This CDR3 has 12 residues. In germline, CDR1 is SNHLY, CDR2 FYNNEI. Trimming shortened V by 6 bases and J by 9 bases, and 15 bases separated the two germline ends. CDR3 sequence (DNA): TGTGCCAGCAGCGACTCGGGGGAGCGGCAGTACTTC. Protein product: CASSDSGERQYF. The variable domain in full, completed from reference TRBV2 and TRBJ2-7, reads EPEVTQTPSHQVTQMGQEVILRCVPISNHLYFYWYRQILGQKVEFLVSFYNNEISEKSEIFDDQFSVERPDGSNFTLKIRSTKLEDSAMYFCASSDSGERQYFGPGTRLTVT.

This clone was recorded a few times. This rearrangement joins TRBV7-3 to TRBJ2-1, with 14 bases identical to TRBD2. Germline lookup yields CDR1 SGHTA and CDR2 FQGTGA. The CDR3 totals 16 residues. Trimming cost V 5 bases and J 6 bases; bases outside gene matches: 6. CDR3 region: CASSPGTSGGPNEQFF. CDR3 nucleotides: TGTGCCAGCAGCCCGGGGACTAGCGGGGGACCCAATGAGCAGTTCTTC.

This chain connects TRBV5-1 to TRBJ2-1, with 9 positions matching TRBD1. Losses at the gene ends were 1 base for V and 7 bases for J; bases not matched to a gene: 3. Germline V gene sequence: CDR1 SGHRS, CDR2 YFSETQ. This CDR3 is built from 14 residues. CDR3 nucleotide sequence: TGCGCCAGCAGCTTGTTTGGACAGGGGAATGAGCAGTTCTTC. Translated: CASSLFGQGNEQFF.

This clone was recorded once. This chain links TRBV7-2 with TRBJ2-1, with D possibly matching TRBD2 (7 bases). The CDR3 spans 12 residues. Trimming left V 11 bases short and J 5 bases short, with 13 bases between. Germline V CDR1 and CDR2: SGHTA, FQGNSA. The DNA of the CDR3 is TGTGCCGGGGGGGCTCAGAACAATGAGCAGTTCTTC. This encodes CAGGAQNNEQFF.

This clone was seen a single time. The rearrangement links TRBV9 to TRBJ1-6; D is uncertain. Trimming stripped 3 bases from V and 10 bases from J, with 20 bases between. The CDR3 has 16 amino acids. Germline assignment: CDR1 SGDLS and CDR2 YYNGEE. The CDR3 is CASSANGSHPRSPLHF. CDR3 bases: TGTGCCAGCAGCGCCAATGGGTCTCACCCCAGGTCACCCCTCCACTTT.

The chain carries TRBV27 and TRBJ2-5, with TRBD1 as a possible D gene (6 bases). Germline CDR1 reads MNHEY; CDR2 reads SMNVEV (reference sequence). V lost 4 bases and J lost 5, with 23 bases in between. The CDR3 covers 17 residues. This chain's CDR3 is CASSSPTGFRAQETQYF. The CDR3 nucleotides are TGTGCCAGCAGTTCCCCTACAGGGTTTAGAGCACAGGAGACCCAGTACTTC.

The gene calls are TRBV28 and TRBJ2-7; TRBD1 matches 9 bases. V lost 2 bases, J lost 5 bases, and 10 bases stayed unmatched. CDR1 MDHEN and CDR2 SYDVKM come from the germline V gene. The CDR3 contains 16 residues. The CDR3 loop reads CASSLVVGQGSDEQYF. DNA for the CDR3: TGTGCCAGCAGTTTAGTTGTAGGACAGGGGAGCGACGAGCAGTACTTC.

The count of this clone is one. The chain has TRBV4-3 and TRBJ2-2; the match to TRBD2 covers 10 bases. Losses at the gene ends were 1 base for V and 6 bases for J; bases not matched to a gene: 8. CDR3 length: 17 amino acids. Germline V gives CDR1 LGHNA, CDR2 YSLEER. CDR3 in amino acids: CASSQVVAGGGPGELFF. CDR3 nucleotides: TGCGCCAGCAGCCAAGTCGTAGCGGGAGGAGGACCCGGGGAGCTGTTTTTT.

The chain recombines TRBV27 with TRBJ2-5; D may be TRBD2 (5 bases). The DNA end is a closer match to TRBJ2-7, so the J assignment may be wrong. This CDR3 spans 13 amino acids. Germline loops: CDR1 MNHEY, CDR2 SMNVEV (reference sequence). The CDR3 bases are TGTGCCAGCAGTTTGGGTGGGAGCTACGAGCAGTACTTC. As protein: CASSLGGSYEQYF.

This clone was counted a few times. The chain recombines TRBV7-9 with TRBJ2-7; TRBD1 matches at 10 bases. CDR3 length: 15 residues. V dropped 5 bases and J dropped 0; count of bases not matched to a gene: 4. The germline V gene encodes CDR1 SEHNR and CDR2 FQNEAQ (reference sequence). As DNA, the CDR3 is TGTGCCAGCAGCCAGGGGGACAGGGGCTCCTACGAGCAGTACTTC. This translates into CASSQGDRGSYEQYF.

The V call is TRBV11-2, the J call TRBJ1-2; tentatively, D is TRBD1 (6 bases). V was pared by 5 bases and J by 6 bases, with 13 bases between. CDR1 and CDR2 (germline): SGHAT, FQNNGV. The CDR3 is 13 residues long. The CDR3 DNA reads as TGTGCCAGCAGCGGCACAGGGCTGGATGGCTACACCTTC. Translation gives CASSGTGLDGYTF.

This sequence joins TRBV28 and TRBJ1-5; TRBD1 matches 7 bases. Germline V CDR1 and CDR2: MDHEN, SYDVKM. The CDR3 contains 14 residues. The V segment lost 7 bases and the J segment 7 bases; nucleotides outside the gene matches: 10. The CDR3: CASKIPGGRQPQHF. The CDR3 nucleotides are TGTGCCAGCAAGATCCCAGGGGGAAGGCAGCCCCAGCATTTT.

The chain couples TRBV5-5 to TRBJ2-1, with 7 bases identical to TRBD1. The CDR3 length is 16 residues. Germline V CDR1 and CDR2: SGHKS, YYEKEE (reference sequence). Trimming cost V 2 bases and J 3 bases; bases outside gene matches: 8. The CDR3 bases are TGTGCCAGCAGCTTAACCCCGGACAGGAACTACAATGAGCAGTTCTTC. It translates to CASSLTPDRNYNEQFF.

V and J are TRBV5-1 and TRBJ2-1, with 11 bases that match TRBD2. The germline gives CDR1 SGHRS, CDR2 YFSETQ. With V trimmed by 7 bases and J by 4 bases, 4 bases remained unmatched. The CDR3 is 14 residues long. The CDR3 sequence: CASFGTSGYNEQFF. CDR3 DNA: TGCGCCAGCTTCGGGACTAGCGGTTACAATGAGCAGTTCTTC.

This clone came up a few times. V gene TRBV5-1 combines with J gene TRBJ1-4, with 8 bases identical to TRBD1. The germline V gene encodes CDR1 SGHRS and CDR2 YFSETQ. Trimming removed 1 base from V and 5 bases from J; junction bases left unmatched: 4. The CDR3 runs to 15 residues. CDR3 nucleotides: TGCGCCAGCAGCTTGATGTACAGGGGGAATGAAAAACTGTTTTTT. Protein: CASSLMYRGNEKLFF.